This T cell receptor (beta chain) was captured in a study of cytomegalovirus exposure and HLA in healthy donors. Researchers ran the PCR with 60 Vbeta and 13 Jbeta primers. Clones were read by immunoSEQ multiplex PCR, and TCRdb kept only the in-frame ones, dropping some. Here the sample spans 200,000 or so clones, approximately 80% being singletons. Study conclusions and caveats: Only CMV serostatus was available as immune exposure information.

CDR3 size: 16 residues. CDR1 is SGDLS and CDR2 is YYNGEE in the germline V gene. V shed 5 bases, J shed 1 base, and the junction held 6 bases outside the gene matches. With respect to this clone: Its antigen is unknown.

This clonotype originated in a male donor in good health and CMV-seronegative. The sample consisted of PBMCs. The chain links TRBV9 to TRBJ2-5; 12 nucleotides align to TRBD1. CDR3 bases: TGTGCCAGCAGGAGGGGACAGGGGGCTTTCCAAGAGACCCAGTACTTC. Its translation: CASRRGQGAFQETQYF.